These T cell receptor beta chains were read from a single sample in a study of cytomegalovirus exposure and HLA in healthy donors. Assay: immunoSEQ multiplex PCR; the TCRdb copy retains only in-frame clones and omits some. The ten most abundant clones cover 2% to 2.5% of a sample with tens of thousands of clones. The sequencing sample was made of PBMCs. These receptor sequences come from a female donor in good health and CMV-seronegative. Each CDR3 is given with its conserved first and last residue. The D gene is left open where the match is weak.

d_call | j_call | v_call | cdr3_nt | cdr3_aa
TRBD1 | TRBJ2-2 | TRBV27 | TGTGCCAGCAGTTTAATGTACAGGGGCACCGGGGAGCTGTTTTTT | CASSLMYRGTGELFF
TRBD1 | TRBJ1-2 | TRBV7-9 | TGTGCCAGCAGTTCCGCGGGACAGCTGATTTACTATGGCTACACCTTC | CASSSAGQLIYYGYTF
NA | TRBJ1-3 | TRBV9 | TGTGCCAGCAGCGTAGGAAGGGGAATGGGGAACACCATATATTTT | CASSVGRGMGNTIYF
TRBD1 | TRBJ1-2 | TRBV19 | TGTGCCAGTAGTCCCGGGACAGGGGTAGAGGGCTACACCTTC | CASSPGTGVEGYTF
NA | TRBJ1-5 | TRBV6-1 | TGTGCCAGCACCAAAGGGAGTTCCAATCAGCCCCAGCATTTT | CASTKGSSNQPQHF
NA | TRBJ1-1 | TRBV11-1 | TGTGCCAGCAGCTTTAAGGAGGACACTGAAGCTTTCTTT | CASSFKEDTEAFF
TRBD1 | TRBJ2-3 | TRBV7-9 | TGTGCCAGCAGCACACGACAGGGGGCAAGCACAGATACGCAGTATTTT | CASSTRQGASTDTQYF
TRBD1 | TRBJ2-7 | TRBV7-2 | TGTGCCAGCAGCTTAGGGACAGGGAGATCCTACGAGCAGTACTTC | CASSLGTGRSYEQYF
TRBD1 | TRBJ2-7 | TRBV5-6 | TGTGCCGGCAGCTCCGGGACAGGTCCCCTCGAGCAGTACTTC | CAGSSGTGPLEQYF
NA | TRBJ2-5 | TRBV6-5 | TGTGCCAGCAGTTACTCGAGTGCCAGGGAAGAGACCCAGTACTTC | CASSYSSAREETQYF
NA | TRBJ1-1 | TRBV7-2 | TGTGCCAGCAGCGCCAATAGGGGTCGAGGAGCTTTCTTT | CASSANRGRGAFF
NA | TRBJ1-1 | TRBV6-5 | TGTGCCAGCAGACAAGGACAAAACCTTGAAGCTTTCTTT | CASRQGQNLEAFF
NA | TRBJ1-1 | TRBV7-2 | TGTGCCAGCAGCTTAGAATGGGGGGGGGACACTGAAGCTTTCTTT | CASSLEWGGDTEAFF
NA | TRBJ1-1 | TRBV5-1 | TGCGCCAGCAGGACTGTTTCAGGGGCAGTCGACACTGAAGCTTTCTTT | CASRTVSGAVDTEAFF
TRBD2 | TRBJ2-7 | TRBV6-5 | TGTGCCAGCAGTTCCCCCGCGGGAGTGTACGAGCAGTACTTC | CASSSPAGVYEQYF
NA | TRBJ1-1 | TRBV6-5 | TGTGCCAGCAGCCGTCGAGCGGGGGAGGGCACTGAAGCTTTCTTT | CASSRRAGEGTEAFF
TRBD2 | TRBJ2-3 | TRBV12-5 | TGTGCTAGTGGTTTGGTACTAGCGGAGCACACAGATACGCAGTATTTT | CASGLVLAEHTDTQYF
TRBD2 | TRBJ2-7 | TRBV9 | TGTGCCAGCAGCGCCGAGCTAGCGGGAGTGGTGAGCGAGCAGTACTTC | CASSAELAGVVSEQYF
NA | TRBJ1-2 | TRBV5-6 | TGTGCCAGCAGCTTGGTGGGCGCGGGTGGCTACACCTTC | CASSLVGAGGYTF
NA | TRBJ1-5 | TRBV4-2 | TGTGCCAGCAGCCAAGTACTCAGGGTGGCCCCCAATCAGCCCCAGCATTTT | CASSQVLRVAPNQPQHF
TRBD2 | TRBJ2-1 | TRBV29-1 | TGCAGCGTGGGGGAGGGATCCCCCCCGCAGTTCTTC | CSVGEGSPPQFF
TRBD1 | TRBJ2-7 | TRBV18 | TGTGCCAGCTCAGCTAACGACAGGGGCTCCTACGAGCAGTACTTC | CASSANDRGSYEQYF
NA | TRBJ2-7 | TRBV5-1 | TGCGCCAGCTCCTCTAATTACGAGCAGTACTTC | CASSSNYEQYF
NA | TRBJ1-2 | TRBV29-1 | TGCAGCGTTCATTTCGTCGGGGGGAAAGGCTACACCTTC | CSVHFVGGKGYTF
NA | TRBJ1-1 | TRBV13 | TGTGCCAGCAGCCCCAACAGGGACACTGAAGCTTTCTTT | CASSPNRDTEAFF
TRBD1 | TRBJ1-1 | TRBV5-1 | TGCGCCAGCAGCTCTGGACAGGCCGACACTGAAGCTTTCTTT | CASSSGQADTEAFF
NA | TRBJ1-1 | TRBV6-4 | TGTGCCAGCAGTGACGAGAACAGGGAGCTAACTGAAGCTTTCTTT | CASSDENRELTEAFF
TRBD1 | TRBJ2-7 | TRBV19 | TGTGCCAGTAGTTCTGCCACAGGGGGCGGCCCAAACGAGCAGTACTTC | CASSSATGGGPNEQYF
TRBD1 | TRBJ1-6 | TRBV5-1 | TGCGCCAGCAGCTTGGGGGACAGCGTAGTCTTTTCACCCCTCCACTTT | CASSLGDSVVFSPLHF
NA | TRBJ1-2 | TRBV9 | TGTGCCAGCAGCGTACGTGGCAGGGGAAACTATGGCTACACCTTC | CASSVRGRGNYGYTF
TRBD1 | TRBJ1-1 | TRBV12-5 | TGTGCTAGTGGACAGGGGTTGAACACTGAAGCTTTCTTT | CASGQGLNTEAFF